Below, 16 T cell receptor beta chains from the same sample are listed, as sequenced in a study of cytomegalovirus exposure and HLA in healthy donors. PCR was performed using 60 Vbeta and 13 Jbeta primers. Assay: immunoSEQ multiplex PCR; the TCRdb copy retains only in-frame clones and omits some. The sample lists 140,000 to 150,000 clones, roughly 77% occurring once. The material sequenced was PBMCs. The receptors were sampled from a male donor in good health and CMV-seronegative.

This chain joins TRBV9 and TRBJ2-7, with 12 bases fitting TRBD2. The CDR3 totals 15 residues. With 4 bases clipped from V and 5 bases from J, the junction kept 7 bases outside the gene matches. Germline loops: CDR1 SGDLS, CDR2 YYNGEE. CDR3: CASSPSGLAGHEQYF. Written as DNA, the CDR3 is TGTGCCAGCAGCCCTAGCGGACTAGCGGGGCACGAGCAGTACTTC.

The chain's CDR3 is CASSTQGANQPQHF. Written as DNA, the CDR3 is TGTGCCAGCAGTACACAGGGGGCGAATCAGCCCCAGCATTTT. V and J are TRBV2 and TRBJ1-5; 9 bases agree with TRBD1. The CDR3 has 14 amino acids. Germline V lookup: CDR1 SNHLY, CDR2 FYNNEI. The V gene end was trimmed by 5 bases and the J gene end by 4 bases; junction bases not matched to a gene: 3.

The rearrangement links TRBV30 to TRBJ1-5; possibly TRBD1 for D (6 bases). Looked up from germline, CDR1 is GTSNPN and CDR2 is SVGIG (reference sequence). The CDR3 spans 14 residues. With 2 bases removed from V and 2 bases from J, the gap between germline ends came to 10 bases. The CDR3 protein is CAWSSGGGNQPQHF. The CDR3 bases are TGTGCCTGGAGTTCGGGGGGCGGCAATCAGCCCCAGCATTTT.

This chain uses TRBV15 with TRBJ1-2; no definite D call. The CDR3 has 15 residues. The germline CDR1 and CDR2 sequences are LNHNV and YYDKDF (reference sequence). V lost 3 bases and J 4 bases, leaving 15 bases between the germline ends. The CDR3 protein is CATSRDSGRPYGYTF. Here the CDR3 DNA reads TGTGCCACCAGCAGGGACTCAGGACGGCCCTATGGCTACACCTTC.

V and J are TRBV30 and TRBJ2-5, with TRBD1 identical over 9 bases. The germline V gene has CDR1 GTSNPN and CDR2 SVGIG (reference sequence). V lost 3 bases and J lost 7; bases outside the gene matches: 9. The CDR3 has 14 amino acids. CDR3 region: CAWRSGQGPPTQYF. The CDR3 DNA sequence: TGTGCCTGGAGGTCGGGACAGGGCCCACCGACCCAGTACTTC.

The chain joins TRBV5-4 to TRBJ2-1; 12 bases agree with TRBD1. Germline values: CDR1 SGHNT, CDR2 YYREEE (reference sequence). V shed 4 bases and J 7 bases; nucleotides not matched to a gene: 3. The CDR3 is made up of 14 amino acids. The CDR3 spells CASSRDRGPNEQFF. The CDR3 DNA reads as TGTGCCAGCAGCCGGGACAGGGGGCCGAATGAGCAGTTCTTC.

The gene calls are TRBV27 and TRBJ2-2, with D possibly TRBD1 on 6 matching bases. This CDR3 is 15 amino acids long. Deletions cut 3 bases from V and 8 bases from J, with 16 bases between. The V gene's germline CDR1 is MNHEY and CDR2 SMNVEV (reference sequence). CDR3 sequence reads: CASSLRQEVLGELFF. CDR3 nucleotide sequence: TGTGCCAGCAGTTTGAGACAGGAGGTTTTGGGGGAGCTGTTTTTT.

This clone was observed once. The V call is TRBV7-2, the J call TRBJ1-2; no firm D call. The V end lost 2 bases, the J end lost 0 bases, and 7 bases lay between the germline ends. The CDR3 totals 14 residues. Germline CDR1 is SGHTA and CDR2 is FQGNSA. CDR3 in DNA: TGTGCCAGCAGCTTATTAACGGCTAACTATGGCTACACCTTC. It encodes CASSLLTANYGYTF.

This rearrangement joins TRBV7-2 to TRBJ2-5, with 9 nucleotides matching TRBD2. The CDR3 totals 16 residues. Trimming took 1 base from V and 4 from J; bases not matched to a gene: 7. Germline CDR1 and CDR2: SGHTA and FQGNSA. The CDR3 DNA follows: TGTGCCAGCAGCTTAGTCGCGGGGGGGTTGGGAGAGACCCAGTACTTC. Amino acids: CASSLVAGGLGETQYF.

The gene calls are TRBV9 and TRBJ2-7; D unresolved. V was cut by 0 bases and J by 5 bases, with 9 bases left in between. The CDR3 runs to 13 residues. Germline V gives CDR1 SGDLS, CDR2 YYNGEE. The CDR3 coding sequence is TGTGCCAGCAGCGTAGCGCCGAGTGACGAGCAGTACTTC. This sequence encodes CASSVAPSDEQYF.

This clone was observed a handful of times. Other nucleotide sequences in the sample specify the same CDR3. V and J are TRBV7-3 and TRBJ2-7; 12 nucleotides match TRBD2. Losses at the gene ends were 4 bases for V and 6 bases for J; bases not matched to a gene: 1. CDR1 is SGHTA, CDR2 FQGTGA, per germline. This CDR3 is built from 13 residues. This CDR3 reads CASSSGLAGEQYF. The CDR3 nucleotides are TGTGCCAGCAGCTCGGGACTAGCGGGCGAGCAGTACTTC.

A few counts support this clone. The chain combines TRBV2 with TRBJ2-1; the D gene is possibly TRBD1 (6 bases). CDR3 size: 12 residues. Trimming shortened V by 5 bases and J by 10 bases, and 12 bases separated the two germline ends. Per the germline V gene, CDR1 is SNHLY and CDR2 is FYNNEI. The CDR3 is CASSQGLGEQFF. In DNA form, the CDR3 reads TGTGCCAGCAGTCAGGGGCTAGGAGAGCAGTTCTTC. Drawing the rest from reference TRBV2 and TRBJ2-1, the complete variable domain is EPEVTQTPSHQVTQMGQEVILRCVPISNHLYFYWYRQILGQKVEFLVSFYNNEISEKSEIFDDQFSVERPDGSNFTLKIRSTKLEDSAMYFCASSQGLGEQFFGPGTRLTVL.

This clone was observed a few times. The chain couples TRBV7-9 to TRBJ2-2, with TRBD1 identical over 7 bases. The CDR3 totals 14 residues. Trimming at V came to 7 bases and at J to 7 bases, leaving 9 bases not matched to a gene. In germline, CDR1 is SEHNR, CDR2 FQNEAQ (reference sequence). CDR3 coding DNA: TGTGCCAGCACCAAGGGACAGATCCACGGGGAGCTGTTTTTT. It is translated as CASTKGQIHGELFF.

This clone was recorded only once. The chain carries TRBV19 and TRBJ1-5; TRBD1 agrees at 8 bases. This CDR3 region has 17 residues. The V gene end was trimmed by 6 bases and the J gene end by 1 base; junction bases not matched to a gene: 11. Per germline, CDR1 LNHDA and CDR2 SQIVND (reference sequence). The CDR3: CASSTLPRGRSNQPQHF. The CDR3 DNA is TGTGCCAGTAGCACCCTCCCCAGGGGGCGAAGCAATCAGCCCCAGCATTTT.

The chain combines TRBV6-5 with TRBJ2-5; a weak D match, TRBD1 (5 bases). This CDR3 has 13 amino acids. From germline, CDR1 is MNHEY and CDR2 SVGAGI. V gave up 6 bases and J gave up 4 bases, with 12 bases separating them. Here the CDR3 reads CASSNGHGETQYF. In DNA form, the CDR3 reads TGTGCCAGCAGCAACGGACACGGAGAGACCCAGTACTTC.

The CDR3 bases are TGTGCCAGCAGCTCCATAGCGGGGGAGACCTACAATGAGCAGTTCTTC. It yields the protein CASSSIAGETYNEQFF. The chain links TRBV5-6 to TRBJ2-1; TRBD2 agrees at 9 bases. The CDR3 loop spans 16 amino acids. Germline assignment: CDR1 SGHDT and CDR2 YYEEEE. V trimming: 3 bases; J trimming: 2 bases; junction bases outside the gene matches: 6.